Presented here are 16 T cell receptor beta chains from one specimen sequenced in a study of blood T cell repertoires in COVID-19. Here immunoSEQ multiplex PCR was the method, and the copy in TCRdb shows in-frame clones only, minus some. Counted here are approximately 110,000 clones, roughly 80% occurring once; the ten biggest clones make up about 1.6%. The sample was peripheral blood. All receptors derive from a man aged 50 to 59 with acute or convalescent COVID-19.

CDR3 DNA: TGCGCCAGCAGCTCGGGACAGGTCACTGAAGCTTTCTTT. Translation gives CASSSGQVTEAFF. This chain uses TRBV5-1 with TRBJ1-1; TRBD1 aligns across 8 bases. This CDR3 region has 13 residues. The V gene end was trimmed by 3 bases and the J gene end by 4 bases; junction bases not matched to a gene: 2. From germline, CDR1 is SGHRS and CDR2 YFSETQ.

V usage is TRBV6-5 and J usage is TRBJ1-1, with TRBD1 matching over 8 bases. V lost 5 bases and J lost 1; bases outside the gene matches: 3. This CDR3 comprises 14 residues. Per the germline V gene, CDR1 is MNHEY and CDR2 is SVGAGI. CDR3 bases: TGTGCCAGCAGTCTTGACAGGGGGAACACTGAAGCTTTCTTT. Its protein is CASSLDRGNTEAFF.

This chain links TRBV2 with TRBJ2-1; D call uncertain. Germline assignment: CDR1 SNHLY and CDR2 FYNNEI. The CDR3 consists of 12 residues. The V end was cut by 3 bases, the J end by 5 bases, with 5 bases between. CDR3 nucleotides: TGTGCCAGCAGTGAGGCCGACAATGAGCAGTTCTTC. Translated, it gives CASSEADNEQFF.

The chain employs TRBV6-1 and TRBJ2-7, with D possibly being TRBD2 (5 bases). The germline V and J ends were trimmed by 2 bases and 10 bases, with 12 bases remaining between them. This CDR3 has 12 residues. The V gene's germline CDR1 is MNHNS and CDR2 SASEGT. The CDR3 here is CASSEIGRGQYV. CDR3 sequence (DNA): TGTGCCAGCAGTGAAATAGGACGGGGACAGTACGTC.

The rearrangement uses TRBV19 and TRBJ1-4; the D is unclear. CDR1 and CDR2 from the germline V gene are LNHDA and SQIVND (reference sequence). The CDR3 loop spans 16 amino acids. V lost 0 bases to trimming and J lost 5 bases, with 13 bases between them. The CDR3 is CASSIDLRRMNEKLFF. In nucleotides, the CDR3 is TGTGCCAGTAGTATAGATCTAAGGCGGATGAATGAAAAACTGTTTTTT.

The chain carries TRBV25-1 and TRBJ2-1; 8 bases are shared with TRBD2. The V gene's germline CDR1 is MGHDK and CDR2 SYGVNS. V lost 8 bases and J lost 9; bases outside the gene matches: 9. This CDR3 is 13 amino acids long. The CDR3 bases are TGTGCCAGCTCTGGCGGGGGGACTAGTGAGCAGTTCTTC. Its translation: CASSGGGTSEQFF.

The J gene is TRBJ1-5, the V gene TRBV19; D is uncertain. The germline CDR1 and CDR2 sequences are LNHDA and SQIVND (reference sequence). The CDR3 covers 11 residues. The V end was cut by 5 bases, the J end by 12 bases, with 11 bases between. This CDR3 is CASSFIGVQHF. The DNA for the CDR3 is TGTGCCAGTAGTTTTATCGGGGTCCAGCATTTT.

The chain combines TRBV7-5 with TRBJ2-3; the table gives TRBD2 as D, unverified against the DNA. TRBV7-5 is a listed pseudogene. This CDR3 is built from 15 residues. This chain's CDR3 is CARSYPSGGRDTQYF. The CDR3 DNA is TGTGCCAGAAGCTACCCTAGCGGGGGGAGGGATACGCAGTATTTT.

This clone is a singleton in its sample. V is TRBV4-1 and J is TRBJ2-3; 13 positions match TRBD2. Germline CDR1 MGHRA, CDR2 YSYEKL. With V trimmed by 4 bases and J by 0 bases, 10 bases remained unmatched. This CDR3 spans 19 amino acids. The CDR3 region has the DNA TGCGCCAGCAGCCCCCACGGACTAGCGGGGGACCCTAGCACAGATACGCAGTATTTT. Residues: CASSPHGLAGDPSTDTQYF.

The CDR3 sequence is CASGYPGDSPLHF. DNA for the CDR3: TGTGCCAGCGGGTATCCAGGGGATTCACCCCTCCACTTT. The chain couples TRBV27 to TRBJ1-6, with TRBD1 as a possible D gene (6 bases). Germline CDR1 reads MNHEY; CDR2 reads SMNVEV (reference sequence). The CDR3 contains 13 residues. V was pared by 8 bases and J by 8 bases, with 13 bases between.

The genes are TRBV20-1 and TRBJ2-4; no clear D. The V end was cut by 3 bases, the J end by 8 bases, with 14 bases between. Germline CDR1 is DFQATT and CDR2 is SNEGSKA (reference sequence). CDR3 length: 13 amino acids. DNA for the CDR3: TGCAGTGCTAGTTCTCGGGTCTCGGACATTCAGTACTTC. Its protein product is CSASSRVSDIQYF.

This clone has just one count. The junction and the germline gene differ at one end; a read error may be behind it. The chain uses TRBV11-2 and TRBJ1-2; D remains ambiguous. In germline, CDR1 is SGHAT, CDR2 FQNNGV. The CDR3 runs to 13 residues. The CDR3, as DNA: TGTGCCAGCAGCTTAGGGAAAGACTATGGCTATGACTTC. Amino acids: CASSLGKDYGYDF.

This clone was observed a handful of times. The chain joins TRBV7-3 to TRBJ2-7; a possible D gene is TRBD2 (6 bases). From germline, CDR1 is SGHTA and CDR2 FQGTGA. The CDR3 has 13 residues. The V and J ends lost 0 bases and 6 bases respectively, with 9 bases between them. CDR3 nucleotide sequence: TGTGCCAGCAGCTTAACGGGGGGTTCCGAGCAGTACTTC. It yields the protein CASSLTGGSEQYF. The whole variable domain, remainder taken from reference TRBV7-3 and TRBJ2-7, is GAGVSQTPSNKVTEKGKYVELRCDPISGHTALYWYRQSLGQGPEFLIYFQGTGAADDSGLPNDRFFAVRPEGSVSTLKIQRTERGDSAVYLCASSLTGGSEQYFGPGTRLTVT.

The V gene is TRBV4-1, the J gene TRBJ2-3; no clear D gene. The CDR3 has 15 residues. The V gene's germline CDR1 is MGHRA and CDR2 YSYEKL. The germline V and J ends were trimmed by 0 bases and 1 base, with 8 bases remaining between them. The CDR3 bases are TGCGCCAGCAGCCAAGAGTTCCGTGGCACAGATACGCAGTATTTT. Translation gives CASSQEFRGTDTQYF.

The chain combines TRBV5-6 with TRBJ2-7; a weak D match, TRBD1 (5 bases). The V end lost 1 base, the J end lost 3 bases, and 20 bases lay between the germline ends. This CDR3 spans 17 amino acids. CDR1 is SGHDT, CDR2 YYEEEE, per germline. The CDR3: CASSLWVGREGVYEQYF. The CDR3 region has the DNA TGTGCCAGCAGCTTGTGGGTGGGTCGAGAAGGGGTCTACGAGCAGTACTTC.

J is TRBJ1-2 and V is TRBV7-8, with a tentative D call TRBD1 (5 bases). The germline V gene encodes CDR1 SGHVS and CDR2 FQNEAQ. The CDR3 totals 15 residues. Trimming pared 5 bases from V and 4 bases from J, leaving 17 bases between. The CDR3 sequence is CASSERGGALYGYTF. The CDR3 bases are TGTGCCAGCAGCGAAAGGGGAGGCGCTCTCTATGGCTACACCTTC. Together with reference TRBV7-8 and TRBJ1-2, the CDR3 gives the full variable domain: GAGVSQSPRYKVAKRGQDVALRCDPISGHVSLFWYQQALGQGPEFLTYFQNEAQLDKSGLPSDRFFAERPEGSVSTLKIQRTQQEDSAVYLCASSERGGALYGYTFGSGTRLTVV.